This entry concerns a single T cell receptor beta chain. Its target is not known. Timing groups of about 4 and about 12 weeks for second doses were pooled. In germline, CDR1 is MDHEN, CDR2 SYDVKM. CDR3 length: 12 residues. Germline trimming cut 7 bases from V and 18 bases from J; bases unmatched to any gene: 12. These data originate in a study of T cell responses to AZD1222 COVID-19 vaccine. Only in-frame clones appear in the TCRdb table, and some are missing; sequencing was by immunoSEQ multiplex PCR. Here the sample spans over 110,000 clones, roughly nine tenths being singletons. General study points: Following two doses of AZD1222, Spike-specific TCR breadth and depth rose. Clonal diversity may have been underestimated, and the donors were mostly white British, with more females than males.

This chain connects TRBV28 to TRBJ1-6; 7 bases are a match to TRBD1. The clonotype originates from an adult who received the AZD1222 COVID-19 vaccine. Specimen: peripheral blood, collected 28 days after the second AZD1222 dose. The CDR3 nucleotides read TGTGCCAGCAACCCGGAGGGGGCCGCCCCCCACTTT. Amino acids: CASNPEGAAPHF.